This TCR beta chain was sequenced for a study of vaccination and CD4 T cells after COVID-19 (dated by TCRdb to between 2021 and 2022). Regarding the research as a whole: Convalescent patients had a positive SARS-CoV-2 result on nasal swab PCR, and of these patients, fewer than ten had mild disease and one had severe disease. In control cultures, a CEFX viral epitope pool was used as positive control, an HIV-1 Nef peptide pool was used as negative control, or no peptide was added. Post-vaccine blood samples were obtained a median of about 72 days after the second vaccine dose, with a range of about 13 to 241 days. Participants received two doses of either the Pfizer-BioNTech BNT162b2 vaccine (n=8) or the Moderna mRNA-1273 vaccine (n=2). In the convalescent cohort there were six males and four females, among whom were two Hispanic individuals, seven Caucasians, two Asians and one multiracial person. Post-COVID blood samples were collected from convalescent patients a median of about 92 days after diagnosis, with a range of roughly 35 to 170 days. The spike-specific CD4+ TCR repertoire was compared before and after mRNA vaccination in approximately 9 COVID-19 convalescent patients and a handful of infection-naive healthy vaccine recipients. Culture stimuli were overlapping spike peptide pools from SARS-CoV-2 and from the common cold coronaviruses HCoV-NL63, HCoV-OC43 and HCoV-229E. The full study reports these points: The number of convalescent patients in the study was relatively small, and the study did not examine early timepoints following natural infection. In convalescent patients, a median approximately 90% of post-vaccine SARS-CoV-2-reactive clones were detected only after vaccination, suggesting vaccine-specific priming. Of the vaccine-specific clones in convalescent patients, 304 of 307, or nearly all, reacted only to SARS-CoV-2 spike and did not cross-react with common cold coronaviruses. Although the median number of SARS-CoV-2-reactive clonotypes went up from approximately 20 after infection to more than 30 after vaccination, the increase was not significant.

The library was prepared using PCR. DNA from cultured CD4+ T cells was subjected to TCR sequencing with the Oncomine TCR Beta short-read assay at the Johns Hopkins FTIC core. Genomic DNA was extracted from the cultured CD4+ T cells with the QIAamp micro DNA kit. Oncomine TCR Beta libraries from cultured CD4+ T cells were pooled using unique dual indexes and sequenced on an Illumina iSeq 100. The published analysis was carried out like this. Non-productive sequences were removed, and CDR3s not starting with C, not ending with F or W, or shorter than 7 amino acids were discarded. The MANAFEST web application was used to identify antigen-specific clonotypes by comparing peptide-stimulated wells against reference wells and other culture wells. To be called positive, a clone needed an FDR below 0.05, an odds ratio above 5, and a productive frequency above 0.1% in at least two of three replicate wells. Cross-reactive clonotypes were defined as significantly expanded in both SARS-CoV-2 spike wells and at least one common cold coronavirus spike condition. Similarity between CDR3 sequences was evaluated in R version 3.6.1 using Levenshtein distances (stringdist) and unrooted phylogenetic trees (ape). TCRdb cleaned the public reads at Q25 with fastp, built clones with MiXCR and kept in-frame beta chains. Entries that share a CDR3 protein sequence are merged under the most common genes and DNA. The V and J calls here are based on TCRdb, not the publication. The sample profile shows 15,000 to 20,000 distinct CDR3 sequences; about 50% of them were found once. The biggest ten clones account for about 8% of the sample.

CDR3 length: 13 amino acids, cysteine to phenylalanine. The read is trimmed to its CDR3 DNA, 39 bases read in frame from base 1. V loses 6 bases of germline sequence and J loses 8 bases, and the interval between the two ends is 19 bases. CDR1 and CDR2 were assigned from the germline V gene (reference sequence) as DFQATT and SNEGSKA. In the case of this clonotype: This receptor's antigen is unknown. Base qualities were left out, and no much larger clone turns up one base away.

The sample's treatment or condition label, in plain terms: approximately nine-day PBMC culture with coronavirus spike peptide pools or control peptides (ViraFEST assay). The ViraFEST assay was used in the study, in which antigen-specific T cells were expanded with peptide pools and expanded clonotypes were subsequently identified by TCR sequencing. The convalescent patients' positive SARS-CoV-2 PCR tests fell between March and December 2020, which was before the Alpha, Beta and Delta variants emerged in the United States. PBMCs were cultured at under 2.5 million per well in IMDM supplemented with about 5% human AB serum and 9.5 to 10 IU/ml IL-2, with around 10 ug/ml peptide pools added. On days 3 and 7, half of the culture medium was replaced with fresh IL-2-containing medium. After ten to eleven days of culture, CD4+ T cells were isolated by negative selection using the EasySep CD4+ T cell isolation kit. Ficoll-Paque Plus gradient centrifugation was used to isolate PBMCs from whole blood, and the isolated PBMCs were then either used fresh or cryopreserved at -140C. In general, triplicate wells were set up for every culture condition.

Rearrangement joined TRBV20-1 to TRBJ1-2, with no confidently assigned D gene. The TCR comes from a human donor who had recovered from COVID-19. Sequenced material: CD4+ T cells from blood, cultured in vitro. The sequence in DNA is TGCAGTGCCAAGGACCAACTGGGAAGGGGCTACACCTTC. Its translation reads: CSAKDQLGRGYTF.